One and the same sample provided the 20 T cell receptor beta chains below, sequenced in a study of graft-versus-host responses after intestinal transplantation. The antigens for these receptors are not known. The data were produced by immunoSEQ multiplex PCR, yet TCRdb's version contains in-frame clones alone and is incomplete. The data show 90,000 to 120,000 clones, approximately 90% seen once. Sequenced material: unstimulated CD4+ T cells sorted from spleen or lymph node cells, taken before transplant. The source of these receptors is a human donor who was the organ donor for an intestinal transplant.

V is TRBV5-6 and J is TRBJ1-5; no definite D call. Germline values: CDR1 SGHDT, CDR2 YYEEEE. V was clipped by 3 bases and J by 5 bases, with 12 bases between them. The CDR3 extends over 14 amino acids. The CDR3 nucleotides read TGTGCCAGCAGCTCCGGAGGGCGCCATCAGCCCCAGCATTTT. Protein sequence: CASSSGGRHQPQHF.

To note about this clone: Other DNA sequences in the sample encode the same CDR3. The chain couples TRBV7-2 to TRBJ1-1; D might be TRBD1 (6 bases). This CDR3 spans 15 amino acids. Germline CDR1 and CDR2: SGHTA and FQGNSA. V was cut by 5 bases and J by 0 bases, with 13 bases left in between. The CDR3 loop reads CASSRQGNMNTEAFF. For the CDR3, the DNA is TGTGCCAGCAGCCGGCAGGGGAACATGAACACTGAAGCTTTCTTT. The whole variable domain, filled in from reference TRBV7-2 and TRBJ1-1, reads GAGVSQSPSNKVTEKGKDVELRCDPISGHTALYWYRQSLGQGLEFLIYFQGNSAPDKSGLPSDRFSAERTGGSVSTLTIQRTQQEDSAVYLCASSRQGNMNTEAFFGQGTRLTVV.

The chain joins TRBV30 to TRBJ2-3; the match to TRBD2 covers 11 bases. Germline V CDR1 and CDR2: GTSNPN, SVGIG (reference sequence). V gave up 6 bases and J gave up 6 bases; unmatched junction bases: 8. This CDR3 is built from 14 residues. The chain's CDR3 is CACVLAGDVDTQYF. In DNA form, the CDR3 reads TGTGCCTGCGTACTAGCGGGAGATGTGGATACGCAGTATTTT.

To note about this clone: The identical CDR3 is also encoded by other nucleotide sequences in the sample. The chain uses TRBV7-2 and TRBJ2-5; 7 positions match TRBD1. The V and J ends lost 0 bases and 2 bases, in that order; junction bases with no gene match: 0. The length of the CDR3 is 14 residues. Germline CDR1 SGHTA, CDR2 FQGNSA. Here the CDR3 DNA reads TGTGCCAGCAGCTTAGCCAGGGGGCAAGAGACCCAGTACTTC. Residues: CASSLARGQETQYF.

The chain is built from TRBV6-5 and TRBJ2-7; D call uncertain. This CDR3 spans 12 amino acids. With 3 bases removed from V and 3 bases from J, the gap between germline ends came to 6 bases. Per germline, CDR1 MNHEY and CDR2 SVGAGI. CDR3 amino acids: CASSYTGYEQYF. Here the CDR3 DNA reads TGTGCCAGCAGTTATACGGGCTACGAGCAGTACTTC.

The CDR3: CASSVASGGDTQYF. The CDR3 nucleotides are TGTGCCAGCAGCGTAGCCAGCGGGGGTGATACGCAGTATTTT. The chain has TRBV9 and TRBJ2-3, with 8 bases fitting TRBD2. In germline, CDR1 is SGDLS, CDR2 YYNGEE. CDR3 length: 14 residues. J gave up 6 bases and V 0 bases, and 3 bases lay outside the gene matches.

The DNA of the CDR3 is TGCGCCAGCAGCTTGAGTCACAACGTACCCGGGGAGCTGTTTTTT. This gives the protein CASSLSHNVPGELFF. The genes are TRBV5-1 and TRBJ2-2; D is unclear. The V gene's germline CDR1 is SGHRS and CDR2 YFSETQ. The germline V and J ends were trimmed by 1 base and 6 bases, with 13 bases remaining between them. The CDR3 is 15 residues long.

V gene TRBV10-1 combines with J gene TRBJ1-2; a possible D gene is TRBD1 (5 bases). CDR1 is WNHNN and CDR2 is SYGVQD in the germline V gene (reference sequence). There are 15 residues in the CDR3. With 0 bases removed from V and 5 bases from J, the gap between germline ends came to 13 bases. The CDR3 DNA follows: TGCGCCAGCAGTGAGTCAAGGGACGGCGCTTATGGCTACACCTTC. This encodes CASSESRDGAYGYTF.

The chain carries TRBV5-4 and TRBJ2-3; either TRBD1 or TRBD2 may supply D (6 bases each). Trimming left V 4 bases short and J 2 bases short, with 20 bases between. The CDR3 has 17 amino acids. Per germline, CDR1 SGHNT and CDR2 YYREEE (reference sequence). This CDR3 reads CASSAPTWGATTDTQYF. The DNA of the CDR3 is TGTGCCAGCAGCGCCCCTACGTGGGGGGCTACCACAGATACGCAGTATTTT.

The rearrangement links TRBV29-1 to TRBJ2-3; D not certain. The CDR3 contains 14 residues. Trimming removed 6 bases at V and 3 bases at J, with 16 bases between. Per the germline V gene, CDR1 is SQVTM and CDR2 is ANQGSEA. The CDR3, as DNA: TGCAGCGTGCAGATAGACTTGGGGACAGATACGCAGTATTTT. Translated, it gives CSVQIDLGTDTQYF.

This sequence joins TRBV11-3 and TRBJ2-1, with 10 bases identical to TRBD2. This CDR3 contains 15 residues. CDR1 and CDR2 from the germline V gene are SGHNT and YENEEA. J was trimmed by 4 bases and V by 5 bases; bases with no gene match: 5. The CDR3 coding sequence is TGTGCCAGCAGCCCCATAGCGGGAGGTTACAATGAGCAGTTCTTC. It specifies CASSPIAGGYNEQFF.

The genes are TRBV14 and TRBJ1-6, with D tentatively TRBD1 (6 bases). Germline assignment: CDR1 SGHDN and CDR2 FVKESK. This CDR3 comprises 14 residues. V lost 4 bases and J lost 10, with 14 bases in between. CDR3 in DNA: TGTGCCAGCAGCCTTCAGGGGAAAGGGTCACCCCTCCACTTT. The encoded protein is CASSLQGKGSPLHF.

CDR3 residues: CASHPSVGAGTEAFF. CDR3 in DNA: TGTGCCAGCCATCCGTCGGTGGGGGCGGGCACTGAAGCTTTCTTT. This chain uses TRBV2 with TRBJ1-1; perhaps TRBD1 as D (6 bases). The CDR3 extends over 15 amino acids. From germline, CDR1 is SNHLY and CDR2 FYNNEI. V dropped 8 bases and J dropped 4 bases, with 20 bases sitting between them. The full variable domain, its missing parts supplied by reference TRBV2 and TRBJ1-1, is EPEVTQTPSHQVTQMGQEVILRCVPISNHLYFYWYRQILGQKVEFLVSFYNNEISEKSEIFDDQFSVERPDGSNFTLKIRSTKLEDSAMYFCASHPSVGAGTEAFFGQGTRLTVV.

The chain has TRBV2 and TRBJ2-2; 8 bases line up with TRBD1. This CDR3 contains 13 residues. The junction had 5 bases not matched to a gene; V was cut back by 8 bases and J by 6 bases. Germline-derived CDR1 and CDR2 are SNHLY and FYNNEI. CDR3 region: CASQQGVAGELFF. CDR3 nucleotide sequence: TGTGCCAGCCAACAGGGGGTAGCCGGGGAGCTGTTTTTT.

In the case of this clone: Compared with germline, one end of the junction differs, possibly owing to a read error. V and J are TRBV7-7 and TRBJ2-7, with TRBD2 matching over 16 bases. This CDR3 has 15 amino acids. Germline V CDR1 and CDR2: SSHAT, FNYEAQ (reference sequence). The CDR3 loop is CASSLGLAGGHEQYF. CDR3 DNA sequence: TGTGCTAGCAGCTTGGGACTAGCGGGAGGGCACGAGCAGTACTTC.

This clone appeared once. This chain links TRBV30 with TRBJ1-2; D gene unclear. CDR1 is GTSNPN, CDR2 SVGIG, per germline (reference sequence). The V gene lost 5 bases and the J gene lost 2 bases, with 9 bases spanning the gap. The length of the CDR3 is 12 residues. Here the CDR3 DNA reads TGTGCCTGGGAACGGGGAAACTATGGCTACACCTTC. Protein: CAWERGNYGYTF.

This clone was seen a few times. The chain uses TRBV11-3 and TRBJ2-7; D is possibly TRBD1 (5 bases). Trimming cost V 2 bases and J 3 bases, with 5 bases left between them. The CDR3 is made up of 12 amino acids. The germline V gene encodes CDR1 SGHNT and CDR2 YENEEA. The CDR3 region has the DNA TGTGCCAGCAGCTTACAGGGCTACGAGCAGTACTTC. Encoded protein: CASSLQGYEQYF.

The chain couples TRBV5-1 to TRBJ1-2; TRBD1 might be the D (6 bases). CDR1 is SGHRS and CDR2 is YFSETQ in the germline V gene. This CDR3 contains 13 residues. Trimming stripped 4 bases from V and 1 base from J, with 8 bases between. Here the CDR3 reads CASSRDNNYGYTF. As DNA, the CDR3 is TGCGCCAGCAGCAGGGACAATAACTATGGCTACACCTTC.

The V call is TRBV18, the J call TRBJ1-1; D unclear. Between the trimmed V and J ends, which lost 6 bases and 1 base, there was a span of 9 bases. The CDR3 covers 13 residues. Per the germline V gene, CDR1 is KGHSH and CDR2 is LQKENI. CDR3 loop: CASSGRPNTEAFF. CDR3 bases: TGTGCCAGCTCCGGACGCCCGAACACTGAAGCTTTCTTT.

In its sample, this clone was seen a few times. V usage is TRBV27 and J usage is TRBJ1-2, with 8 bases that match TRBD1. V gave up 4 bases and J gave up 5 bases; unmatched junction bases: 12. The CDR3 is 16 residues long. Looked up from germline, CDR1 is MNHEY and CDR2 is SMNVEV (reference sequence). CDR3 sequence reads: CASSSGDRLFTYGYTF. For the CDR3, the DNA is TGTGCCAGCAGTTCCGGGGACAGGCTTTTTACATATGGCTACACCTTC.